The rows below give T cell receptor beta chains drawn from one sample of a study of shared clonotypes between healthy human individuals. Measured with immunoSEQ multiplex PCR; TCRdb has only the in-frame clones, and not every one. The table records about 2.1 million clones, approximately 94% of them present only once. The sample was naive CD8+ T cells from PBMCs. These receptors all stem from a man aged 18 to 30 in good health. Some clones in this sample may be carry-over from other donors' samples. CDR3s include the opening cysteine and the closing phenylalanine or tryptophan. D genes are given only for firm matches.

length	D	J	V	CDR3	DNA
16	TRBD2	TRBJ2-3	TRBV7-6	CASSTTSGSSTDTQYF	TGTGCCAGCAGCACTACTAGCGGTTCTAGCACAGATACGCAGTATTTT
14	.	TRBJ1-4	TRBV28	CASSPPGFNEKLFF	TGTGCCAGCAGTCCACCGGGGTTTAATGAAAAACTGTTTTTT
15	.	TRBJ1-5	TRBV7-6	CASSLVQGPIAPQHF	TGTGCCAGCAGCTTAGTTCAGGGGCCCATCGCGCCCCAGCATTTT
20	.	TRBJ2-6	TRBV12-5	CASGLDIPGHTISGANVLTF	TGTGCTAGTGGTTTGGATATACCGGGACATACAATCTCTGGGGCCAACGTCCTGACTTTC
15	TRBD2	TRBJ2-7	TRBV27	CASSLGAWEGYEQYF	TGTGCCAGCAGTTTAGGGGCGTGGGAGGGCTACGAGCAGTACTTC
18	.	TRBJ2-6	TRBV4-1	CASSQAWRGATGANVLTF	TGCGCCAGCAGCCAAGCATGGAGGGGGGCTACTGGGGCCAACGTCCTGACTTTC
14	.	TRBJ1-1	TRBV5-1	CASSLVGENTEAFF	TGCGCCAGCAGCTTGGTGGGGGAGAACACTGAAGCTTTCTTT
15	.	TRBJ2-3	TRBV6-5	CASSYSIEWGDTQYF	TGTGCCAGCAGTTACTCGATCGAGTGGGGAGATACGCAGTATTTT
16	TRBD2	TRBJ2-2	TRBV5-6	CASSLVAGVGTGELFF	TGTGCCAGCAGCTTGGTCGCGGGAGTAGGAACCGGGGAGCTGTTTTTT
17	TRBD1	TRBJ1-5	TRBV27	CASSSSLDRLSNQPQHF	TGTGCCAGCAGTTCCAGTTTGGACAGGTTAAGCAATCAGCCCCAGCATTTT
16	.	TRBJ2-5	TRBV28	CASSPGRGWDGETQYF	TGTGCCAGCAGTCCTGGTCGGGGGTGGGATGGAGAGACCCAGTACTTC
14	.	TRBJ2-7	TRBV9	CASSPQGPSYEQYF	TGTGCCAGCAGCCCACAGGGCCCCTCCTACGAGCAGTACTTC
17	.	TRBJ1-2	TRBV13	CASSLEGREGGNYGYTF	TGTGCCAGCAGCTTAGAAGGTCGGGAGGGTGGAAACTATGGCTACACCTTC
15	TRBD2	TRBJ2-1	TRBV5-1	CASSQLAGGPYEQFF	TGCGCCAGCAGCCAACTAGCGGGAGGGCCCTATGAGCAGTTCTTC
12	.	TRBJ2-7	TRBV28	CASSSPEYEQYF	TGTGCCAGCAGTTCCCCAGAATACGAGCAGTACTTC
16	TRBD1	TRBJ2-2	TRBV29-1	CSVYTRDRVPSGELFF	TGCAGCGTTTATACCCGGGACAGGGTACCGTCCGGGGAGCTGTTTTTT
17	.	TRBJ2-7	TRBV4-1	CASSQEGGGLGVIEQYF	TGCGCCAGCAGCCAAGAAGGAGGCGGCCTAGGTGTGATCGAGCAGTACTTC